This T cell receptor (beta chain) was identified during a study of blood T cell repertoires in COVID-19. Study information: The samples span acute and convalescent COVID-19 from the United States, Italy and Spain. Sources were T cells, B-cell-depleted T cells, or PBMCs; the material itself was cDNA or gDNA.

From germline, CDR1 is SGHNT and CDR2 YENEEA. This CDR3 has 15 residues. V was trimmed by 5 bases and J by 5 bases, leaving 16 bases between them. Here immunoSEQ multiplex PCR was the method, and the copy in TCRdb shows in-frame clones only, minus some. Here the sample spans 120,000 or so clones, 70% to 80% being singletons. The receptor comes from a human donor in a cohort sampled during active COVID-19. The sequencing input was peripheral blood. The rearrangement links TRBV11-3 to TRBJ2-1, with D maybe TRBD1 (5 bases). This CDR3 is CASSPTLTAHNEQFF. CDR3 coding DNA: TGTGCCAGCAGCCCGACCCTGACAGCTCACAATGAGCAGTTCTTC.